This T cell receptor (beta chain) appears in the sequencing data of a study of blood T cells in healthy people across ages. General observations from the study: Diversity of TCR beta correlated strongly with naive T cell percentage. Per-million-T-cell TCR beta diversity fell roughly linearly with age.

Together with a sample-barcoded 5' primer, a J-beta primer mix was included in a second PCR lasting about 7 to 11 cycles. Paired-end reads containing CDR3 totaled no fewer than 3 million for each sample. MiXCR, run by TCRdb on the 5' RACE reads, gives a single entry per CDR3 protein. The sample includes about 730,000 distinct CDR3 sequences, 35% to 45% of them seen just once. This clonotype was seen only a few times. The antigen is unknown. Each sample gave at least 7 million isolated PBMCs. From germline, CDR1 is SGHTA and CDR2 FQGNSA. V was clipped by 5 bases and J by 7 bases, with 20 bases between them. This CDR3 region has 16 residues.

This chain links TRBV7-2 with TRBJ1-4; D might be TRBD1 (6 bases). The source of this sequence is an older woman in good health. The sequenced sample consisted of blood. CDR3 in amino acids: CASSQRGGGFLEKLFF. The CDR3 DNA reads TGTGCCAGCAGCCAGAGGGGGGGCGGTTTCCTTGAAAAACTGTTTTTT.